The clone carrying this TCR beta chain was observed a few times. This CDR3 spans 16 amino acids. The V gene end was trimmed by 6 bases and the J gene end by 3 bases; junction bases not matched to a gene: 12. The germline V gene encodes CDR1 MGHDK and CDR2 SYGVNS. This entry comes from a study of naive and memory T cell subsets. An oligonucleotide containing a UMI was ligated to the 3' end of TCR cDNA. RNA was extracted from around 2.7 ml of whole blood of healthy adults. Four PCR rounds used nested alpha and beta constant region primers plus the SP2 primer. Blood and skin TCR RNA was reverse transcribed with alpha and beta constant primers. MiXCR, applied by TCRdb to the 5' RACE reads, yields one record per CDR3 protein. Among about 62,000 distinct CDR3 sequences listed, 8% were seen once.

The clonotype was recovered from a female donor in good health. This chain links TRBV25-1 with TRBJ1-1; 8 bases map to TRBD1. CDR3 residues: CASSLTAGQGDTEAFF. The CDR3, as DNA: TGTGCCAGCAGCCTTACTGCAGGACAGGGCGACACTGAAGCTTTCTTT.